These T cell receptor beta chains were read from a single sample in a study of CD8+CD57+ T cells in acquired aplastic anemia. A single record per CDR3 protein comes from TCRdb applying MiXCR to the reads. Among hundreds of thousands of distinct CDR3 sequences listed, about a third were seen once. Sequencing input: sorted CD4+, CD8+, or CD8+CD57+ T cells (not recorded which) from PBMCs. The receptors were sampled from a human donor with aplastic anemia. Each CDR3 is given with its conserved first and last residue. D genes are given only for firm matches. Rows may omit the clone size; those that give it use once, few, many or a size class.

DNA: TGTGCCACCAGTGATGTAGGTGGGCAATCCGGTGAGCAGTTCTTC; CDR3: CATSDVGGQSGEQFF; D: .; size: .; V: TRBV24-1; J: TRBJ2-1
DNA: TGTGCCAGCCCCCGGGACAGGGTCGAGCAGTACTTC; CDR3: CASPRDRVEQYF; D: TRBD1; size: .; V: TRBV10-3; J: TRBJ2-7
DNA: TGTGCCAGTAGTAGAAACCGGGACGGGTCCTACGAGCAGTACTTC; CDR3: CASSRNRDGSYEQYF; D: .; size: many; V: TRBV19; J: TRBJ2-7
DNA: TGCAGTGCTAGGGATAGCGGGAGGGCGGGCAATGAGCAGTTCTTC; CDR3: CSARDSGRAGNEQFF; D: TRBD2; size: .; V: TRBV20-1; J: TRBJ2-1
DNA: TGTGCCAGCAGTTACCGCCTAATGTCTGGGTCGGACGAGCAGTACTTC; CDR3: CASSYRLMSGSDEQYF; D: .; size: .; V: TRBV6-5; J: TRBJ2-7
DNA: TGTGCCAGCAGCTTGGAGCTAGGCCGCCAAGAGACCCAGTACTTC; CDR3: CASSLELGRQETQYF; D: .; size: .; V: TRBV2; J: TRBJ2-5
DNA: TGTGCCAGTAGTGTGGACAGGGGAGGAGAGACCCAGTACTTC; CDR3: CASSVDRGGETQYF; D: TRBD1; size: many; V: TRBV19; J: TRBJ2-5
DNA: TGCGCCAGCAGTGAGAGTGCGGGAGGGCTTGCCGAGCAGTACTTC; CDR3: CASSESAGGLAEQYF; D: TRBD2; size: once; V: TRBV10-2; J: TRBJ2-7
DNA: TGTGCCAGCAGTGCCGACAGGGATAGTTCACCCCTCCACTTT; CDR3: CASSADRDSSPLHF; D: TRBD1; size: .; V: TRBV25-1; J: TRBJ1-6
DNA: TGCGCCAGCAGCCAAGATCCTAATGCACCCTCAACCCTCCACTTT; CDR3: CASSQDPNAPSTLHF; D: .; size: many; V: TRBV4-3; J: TRBJ1-6
DNA: TGCAGCGTTGAATTACAGAACTATGGCTACACCTTC; CDR3: CSVELQNYGYTF; D: .; size: many; V: TRBV29-1; J: TRBJ1-2
DNA: TGTGCCAGCAGTAACCAAGGGGGACCAACCTACAATGAGCAGTTCTTC; CDR3: CASSNQGGPTYNEQFF; D: .; size: .; V: TRBV2; J: TRBJ2-1
DNA: TGTGCCAGCATGGGAATGGGACAGAGTAATTCACCCCTCCACTTT; CDR3: CASMGMGQSNSPLHF; D: TRBD1; size: .; V: TRBV3-1; J: TRBJ1-6
DNA: TGTGCCAGCAGTTTGGGAACGTATTCACCTCTCCACTTT; CDR3: CASSLGTYSPLHF; D: .; size: few; V: TRBV12-3/TRBV12-4; J: TRBJ1-6
DNA: TGTGCCAGCAGCGTAGGGATAGCGGGGGGACAAGAGGCCCAGTACTTC; CDR3: CASSVGIAGGQEAQYF; D: TRBD2; size: few; V: TRBV9; J: TRBJ2-5
DNA: TGTGCCACCAGTGATCCCCCCCCCGGTGAGCAGTTCTTC; CDR3: CATSDPPPGEQFF; D: .; size: many; V: TRBV24-1; J: TRBJ2-1
DNA: TGTGCCAGTAGTAAGTCGCAGGAGACCTACGAGCAGTACTTC; CDR3: CASSKSQETYEQYF; D: .; size: few; V: TRBV19; J: TRBJ2-7
DNA: TGTGCCAGCAGCTTAAAGAGCTCCTACAATGAGCAGTTCTTC; CDR3: CASSLKSSYNEQFF; D: .; size: .; V: TRBV5-4; J: TRBJ2-1
DNA: TGTGCCAGCAGTAGCTGGGACGGGGAAAAACTGTTTTTT; CDR3: CASSSWDGEKLFF; D: .; size: .; V: TRBV6-1; J: TRBJ1-4
DNA: TGCAGTGCTAGAGTCCAGGGGGCTGGCGGGGAGCTGTTTTTT; CDR3: CSARVQGAGGELFF; D: TRBD1; size: few; V: TRBV20-1; J: TRBJ2-2
DNA: TGTGACTCCGGGGACGGCTCCTACGAGCAGTACTTC; CDR3: CDSGDGSYEQYF; D: .; size: .; V: TRBV10-3; J: TRBJ2-7
DNA: TGTGCCACCAGTTGGAGGAGGGGGAACACTGAAGCTTTCTTT; CDR3: CATSWRRGNTEAFF; D: .; size: .; V: TRBV24-1; J: TRBJ1-1
DNA: TGTGCCATCAGACCCATCTTAGGACAGGGAAACTACGAGCAGTACTTC; CDR3: CAIRPILGQGNYEQYF; D: TRBD1; size: many; V: TRBV10-3; J: TRBJ2-7
DNA: TGTGCCAGCAGCGTAGGGGGACAGGGGTGGAACACCGGGGAGCTGTTTTTT; CDR3: CASSVGGQGWNTGELFF; D: TRBD1; size: .; V: TRBV9; J: TRBJ2-2
DNA: TGCGCCAGCAGCCCAACAGGGAGGGTCCCAGATACGCGGTATTTT; CDR3: CASSPTGRVPDTRYF; D: .; size: .; V: TRBV4-3; J: TRBJ2-3
DNA: TGCAGCGTTGTGATAGGGTCAGATACGCAGTATTTT; CDR3: CSVVIGSDTQYF; D: .; size: .; V: TRBV29-1; J: TRBJ2-3
DNA: TGTGCCAGCAGCGTAGCTCCCTTGACCCCGAACACTGAAGCTTTCTTT; CDR3: CASSVAPLTPNTEAFF; D: .; size: few; V: TRBV9; J: TRBJ1-1
DNA: TGTGCCAGCAGCTTGGATCTGACAGGCGAGCAGTACTTC; CDR3: CASSLDLTGEQYF; D: .; size: few; V: TRBV5-6; J: TRBJ2-7
DNA: TGTGCCGGCAGCCCGGACAGGGATAGGGAGACCCAGTACTTC; CDR3: CAGSPDRDRETQYF; D: TRBD1; size: .; V: TRBV7-8; J: TRBJ2-5
DNA: TGTGCCAGCAGCCAAGATCTCGGGTGGGGGAGGGCTGCCCCTAAGCAGTACTTC; CDR3: CASSQDLGWGRAAPKQYF; D: TRBD2; size: few; V: TRBV3-1; J: TRBJ2-7
DNA: TGTGCCAGCAGCTTAGCACGCGGGGGGGCCTACGAGCAGTACTTC; CDR3: CASSLARGGAYEQYF; D: TRBD2; size: .; V: TRBV7-3; J: TRBJ2-7
DNA: TGTGCCAGCAGTGAGGCGGGGGGAGGGGCAGATACGCAGTATTTT; CDR3: CASSEAGGGADTQYF; D: TRBD2; size: many; V: TRBV6-1; J: TRBJ2-3
DNA: TGCGCCAGCAGCCAAGATCGCCCCGGACAGGGAGGTTCACCCCTCCACTTT; CDR3: CASSQDRPGQGGSPLHF; D: TRBD1; size: few; V: TRBV4-3; J: TRBJ1-6
DNA: TGTGCCAGCAGCCCCCGGACAGGACTAAGTCAGCCCCAGCATTTT; CDR3: CASSPRTGLSQPQHF; D: TRBD1; size: .; V: TRBV2; J: TRBJ1-5
DNA: TGTGCCACCAGTGGAGTTGCAGAGACCCAGTACTTC; CDR3: CATSGVAETQYF; D: .; size: many; V: TRBV24-1; J: TRBJ2-5
DNA: TGTGCCAGCAGCCTAGGTAGGGATGACTATGGCTACACCTTC; CDR3: CASSLGRDDYGYTF; D: .; size: many; V: TRBV7-2; J: TRBJ1-2
DNA: TGTGCCAGCAGTCCTAGCGGGGGCTTTTTTTACGAGCAGTACTTC; CDR3: CASSPSGGFFYEQYF; D: TRBD2; size: .; V: TRBV2; J: TRBJ2-7
DNA: TGCAGCGTTGGGGCCGTCGGAGGGAGTTCCACCTTC; CDR3: CSVGAVGGSSTF; D: .; size: few; V: TRBV29-1; J: TRBJ1-2
DNA: TGTGCCAGCAGCCGAGGGGGCTTC; CDR3: CASSRGGF; D: .; size: once; V: TRBV7-2; J: TRBJ1-2
DNA: TGCGCCAGCAGTGGTGGATCAGCGGGGGACTCCTACGAGCAGTACTTC; CDR3: CASSGGSAGDSYEQYF; D: TRBD2; size: .; V: TRBV10-1; J: TRBJ2-7
DNA: TGCAGTGCTAGTATAGTTGGTAATTCACCCCTCCACTTT; CDR3: CSASIVGNSPLHF; D: .; size: many; V: TRBV20-1; J: TRBJ1-6
DNA: TGTGCCACGACACTAGGGGGTCGGCACAATGAGCAGTTCTTC; CDR3: CATTLGGRHNEQFF; D: .; size: many; V: TRBV2; J: TRBJ2-1
DNA: TGTGCCAGCAGTCCATTCCGTGCGGGGGGACAGAGCACAGATACGCAGTATTTT; CDR3: CASSPFRAGGQSTDTQYF; D: .; size: .; V: TRBV10-3; J: TRBJ2-3
DNA: TGTGCCACCAGCAGAGTGGCAGGGCCAGAGACCCAGTACTTC; CDR3: CATSRVAGPETQYF; D: .; size: .; V: TRBV15; J: TRBJ2-5
DNA: TGTGCCAGCAGTATAGACCGGAGCTCTGGAAACACCATATATTTT; CDR3: CASSIDRSSGNTIYF; D: .; size: many; V: TRBV2; J: TRBJ1-3
DNA: TGTGCCAGCAGTTCGGGGACGGGATGGATGTGGACTGAAGCTTTCTTT; CDR3: CASSSGTGWMWTEAFF; D: .; size: .; V: TRBV6-2/TRBV6-3; J: TRBJ1-1
DNA: TGTGCCAGCAGCCTAGGGGGCAGGTGGAACTATGGCTACACCTTC; CDR3: CASSLGGRWNYGYTF; D: TRBD1; size: few; V: TRBV3-1; J: TRBJ1-2
DNA: TGCAGTGCCAACACAGGGCTGGCAGATACGCAGTATTTT; CDR3: CSANTGLADTQYF; D: .; size: .; V: TRBV20-1; J: TRBJ2-3
DNA: TGTGCCAGCAGCTTAACGGGGTTTTCCTACAATGAGCAGTTCTTC; CDR3: CASSLTGFSYNEQFF; D: .; size: .; V: TRBV7-2; J: TRBJ2-1
DNA: TGTGCTAGTGGTAACCCCAATCAGCCCCAGCATTTT; CDR3: CASGNPNQPQHF; D: .; size: few; V: TRBV12-5; J: TRBJ1-5
DNA: TGTGCCAGCAGCTTGGCCCGCGTTGGGGGGGAGACCCAGTACTTC; CDR3: CASSLARVGGETQYF; D: .; size: .; V: TRBV5-5; J: TRBJ2-5
DNA: TGCAGTGCTCCACATGATTCGGGCTACACCTTC; CDR3: CSAPHDSGYTF; D: .; size: .; V: TRBV20-1; J: TRBJ1-2
DNA: TGTGCCAGCAGTGAAGAGGGGGGGCGTAATCAGCCCCAGCATTTT; CDR3: CASSEEGGRNQPQHF; D: .; size: many; V: TRBV2; J: TRBJ1-5
DNA: TGTGCCAGCAGCTTAGTAGCGGGAGGTTCGGATACGCAGTATTTT; CDR3: CASSLVAGGSDTQYF; D: TRBD2; size: .; V: TRBV6-1; J: TRBJ2-3
DNA: TGTGCCAGCAGCTTAGCGACCTGGGAGTACACTGAAGCTTTCTTT; CDR3: CASSLATWEYTEAFF; D: .; size: few; V: TRBV7-9; J: TRBJ1-1
DNA: TGTGCCATCAGTGAGGGGGGACAGCAAGAGACCCAGTACTTC; CDR3: CAISEGGQQETQYF; D: TRBD1; size: .; V: TRBV10-3; J: TRBJ2-5
DNA: TGTGCCAGCAGCGGAAGGGAGTTTCACACACTCGATACGCAGTATTTT; CDR3: CASSGREFHTLDTQYF; D: .; size: few; V: TRBV9; J: TRBJ2-3
DNA: TGCGCCAGCAAAGCAGGGGAGATGAACACTGAAGCTTTCTTT; CDR3: CASKAGEMNTEAFF; D: .; size: .; V: TRBV5-1; J: TRBJ1-1
DNA: TGTGCCAGCTCGAGACAGGGGTTCCACGAGCAGTACTTC; CDR3: CASSRQGFHEQYF; D: TRBD1; size: .; V: TRBV7-2; J: TRBJ2-7
DNA: TGTGCCTGGAGTTCCTTGACGCGACACTCTGGAAACACCATATATTTT; CDR3: CAWSSLTRHSGNTIYF; D: .; size: few; V: TRBV30; J: TRBJ1-3